Below are 19 T cell receptor beta chains sequenced from a single sample in a study of early T cells in non-severe SARS-CoV-2 infection. MiXCR, applied by TCRdb to the 5' RACE reads, yields one record per CDR3 protein. This repertoire shows some 45,000 distinct CDR3 sequences, roughly a tenth found once; its top ten account for 4% to 5.5%. The starting material was whole blood, obtained at baseline. The receptors derive from an adult who was a healthcare worker with PCR-confirmed SARS-CoV-2 infection or an uninfected control (not recorded which).

This clonotype was counted at least ten times. The gene calls are TRBV7-2 and TRBJ1-2; D gene uncertain. The CDR3 length is 16 residues. The germline V gene has CDR1 SGHTA and CDR2 FQGNSA. The germline V and J ends were trimmed by 6 bases and 0 bases, with 17 bases remaining between them. CDR3 amino acids: CASSLGGGVANYGYTF. As DNA, the CDR3 is TGTGCCAGCAGTTTGGGCGGTGGGGTAGCTAACTATGGCTACACCTTC.

This clonotype was seen a handful of times. The chain uses TRBV11-3 and TRBJ1-5; TRBD1 matches 9 bases. CDR3 length: 17 amino acids. The V segment lost 2 bases and the J segment 4 bases; nucleotides outside the gene matches: 9. In germline, CDR1 is SGHNT, CDR2 YENEEA. The CDR3 region has the DNA TGTGCCAGCAGCTTATTCTCCGGACAGGGGCGTAATCAGCCCCAGCATTTT. This translates into CASSLFSGQGRNQPQHF. Supplemented by reference TRBV11-3 and TRBJ1-5, the full variable domain reads EAGVVQSPRYKIIEKKQPVAFWCNPISGHNTLYWYLQNLGQGPELLIRYENEEAVDDSQLPKDRFSAERLKGVDSTLKIQPAELGDSAVYLCASSLFSGQGRNQPQHFGDGTRLSIL.

The chain is built from TRBV12-3 or TRBV12-4 and TRBJ2-7; the match to TRBD1 covers 8 bases. V dropped 3 bases and J dropped 6; count of bases not matched to a gene: 7. This CDR3 spans 14 amino acids. The CDR3 DNA follows: TGTGCCAGCAGTTTGATGGACAGGGCTGGCGAGCAGTACTTC. It encodes CASSLMDRAGEQYF.

This clonotype was seen repeatedly, ten times or more. The chain couples TRBV29-1 to TRBJ2-3, with D perhaps being TRBD1 or TRBD2 (5 bases each). V was trimmed by 7 bases and J by 3 bases, leaving 17 bases between them. The germline gives CDR1 SQVTM, CDR2 ANQGSEA. The CDR3 runs 14 residues. CDR3 nucleotide sequence: TGCAGCGGCAGGCTGGGGGTTACGACAGATACGCAGTATTTT. As protein: CSGRLGVTTDTQYF.

This clonotype showed up just a few times. This chain joins TRBV3-1 and TRBJ2-7, with 8 nucleotides matching TRBD2. Trimming took 1 base from V and 8 from J; bases not matched to a gene: 4. CDR1 and CDR2 from the germline V gene are LGHDT and YNNKEL (reference sequence). The CDR3 is made up of 13 amino acids. The CDR3 reads CASSQVEREKQYF. The CDR3 nucleotides read TGTGCCAGCAGCCAAGTAGAGCGGGAGAAGCAGTACTTC.

The chain links TRBV7-2 to TRBJ2-3; 10 bases align to TRBD2. Unmatched junction bases numbered 0, after V lost 6 bases and J lost 6 bases. CDR1 is SGHTA and CDR2 is FQGNSA in the germline V gene. The CDR3 has 12 residues. In DNA, the CDR3 is TGTGCCAGCAGGGGACTAGCGGATACGCAGTATTTT. Translating gives CASRGLADTQYF.

This clonotype was seen only a few times. V and J are TRBV7-9 and TRBJ1-1, with D uncertain. The V end was cut by 4 bases, the J end by 9 bases, with 12 bases between. Germline CDR1 and CDR2: SEHNR and FQNEAQ (reference sequence). The length of the CDR3 is 12 residues. The CDR3 DNA reads as TGTGCCAGCAGCTCGGCGAGCCGAAAAGCTTTCTTT. It is translated as CASSSASRKAFF.

In its sample, this clonotype was seen a few times. The rearrangement joins TRBV12-3 or TRBV12-4 to TRBJ1-1; no definite D call. The CDR3 spans 12 residues. Trimming cost V 3 bases and J 6 bases, with 8 bases left between them. This CDR3 is CASSFMAAEAFF. The CDR3 DNA follows: TGTGCCAGCAGTTTTATGGCGGCTGAAGCTTTCTTT.

CDR3 coding DNA: TGCGCCAGCAGCCTGCGGACAGCTAGCGGGAGGACCTACGAGCAGTACTTC. Translated: CASSLRTASGRTYEQYF. The chain uses TRBV5-1 and TRBJ2-7; TRBD2 agrees at 11 bases. V lost 4 bases to trimming and J lost 2 bases; unmatched junction nucleotides: 11. CDR1 SGHRS and CDR2 YFSETQ come from the germline V gene. The CDR3 has 17 amino acids.

There are many counts of this clonotype. The rearrangement links TRBV6-5 to TRBJ2-6, with D perhaps matching TRBD1 (6 bases). The CDR3 sequence is 15 residues long. Trimming left V 5 bases short and J 1 base short, with 9 bases between. Germline V gene data show CDR1 as MNHEY and CDR2 as SVGAGI. The CDR3 bases are TGTGCCAGCAGTCGTACAGGGTCTGGGGCCAACGTCCTGACTTTC. Protein: CASSRTGSGANVLTF.

J is TRBJ2-7 and V is TRBV12-3 or TRBV12-4; 7 bases fit TRBD2. This CDR3 has 13 amino acids. J gave up 5 bases and V 5 bases, and 6 bases lay outside the gene matches. CDR3 protein: CASSAGRLNEQYF. CDR3 nucleotide sequence: TGTGCCAGCAGTGCCGGGAGGCTCAACGAGCAGTACTTC.

This clonotype was counted between two and nine times. The CDR3 DNA reads TGTGCCAGCAGTTCCCCAGGGAGCGGTGAAAAACTGTTTTTT. Residues: CASSSPGSGEKLFF. This chain links TRBV5-5 with TRBJ1-4, with D maybe TRBD1 (5 bases). Between the trimmed V and J ends, which lost 5 bases and 7 bases, there was a span of 15 bases. Per the germline V gene, CDR1 is SGHKS and CDR2 is YYEKEE (reference sequence). This CDR3 contains 14 residues.

There are a few counts of this clonotype. The chain recombines TRBV12-3 or TRBV12-4 with TRBJ2-3; 8 bases are shared with TRBD2. The CDR3 is made up of 15 amino acids. With 5 bases clipped from V and 7 bases from J, the junction kept 11 bases outside the gene matches. For the CDR3, the DNA is TGTGCCAGCAGTCCCCTAGCGGGCCGCAAGAATACGCAGTATTTT. This gives the protein CASSPLAGRKNTQYF.

The V call is TRBV5-1, the J call TRBJ1-1; D gene unclear. The CDR3 sequence is 13 residues long. From germline, CDR1 is SGHRS and CDR2 YFSETQ. With 1 base removed from V and 5 bases from J, the gap between germline ends came to 9 bases. CDR3 sequence: CASSLSGWTEAFF. CDR3 nucleotide sequence: TGCGCCAGCAGCTTGTCCGGGTGGACTGAAGCTTTCTTT.

The V gene is TRBV5-5, the J gene TRBJ2-7, with TRBD1 identical over 8 bases. V dropped 4 bases and J dropped 6; count of bases not matched to a gene: 9. Germline assignment: CDR1 SGHKS and CDR2 YYEKEE (reference sequence). The CDR3 has 14 residues. CDR3 in amino acids: CASSPGQGVSEQYF. The DNA of the CDR3 is TGTGCCAGCAGCCCTGGACAGGGAGTAAGCGAGCAGTACTTC.

Ten or more counts support this clonotype. This sequence joins TRBV7-8 and TRBJ2-1, with D possibly being TRBD1 (5 bases). The CDR3 extends over 16 amino acids. V was trimmed by 2 bases and J by 1 base, leaving 12 bases between them. Germline V gene data show CDR1 as SGHVS and CDR2 as FQNEAQ. In DNA, the CDR3 is TGTGCCAGCAGCTTACCCCAGGGTTTTTCCTACAATGAGCAGTTCTTC. Protein sequence: CASSLPQGFSYNEQFF.

This clonotype has more than one count but fewer than ten. This sequence joins TRBV20-1 and TRBJ1-1; maybe TRBD1 (5 bases). Germline CDR1 DFQATT, CDR2 SNEGSKA (reference sequence). V was pared by 1 base and J by 7 bases, with 16 bases between. This CDR3 contains 14 residues. The CDR3 coding sequence is TGCAGTGCTAGAGTTGCCCGGCAGGGCCGTGAAGCTTTCTTT. Its translation is CSARVARQGREAFF.

Many counts were recorded for this clonotype. The rearrangement links TRBV14 to TRBJ2-7, with D possibly matching TRBD1 (6 bases). The V and J ends lost 4 bases and 4 bases respectively, with 11 bases between them. The germline V gene has CDR1 SGHDN and CDR2 FVKESK. The CDR3 spans 13 residues. The CDR3 DNA reads TGTGCCAGCAGCCCCCTAGGGGGATACGAGCAGTACTTC. Its translation is CASSPLGGYEQYF.

This clonotype was counted ten times or more. CDR3 bases: TGTGCCAGCAGCGCCCCCTCTCTGGATGAGCAGTTCTTC. This sequence encodes CASSAPSLDEQFF. The genes are TRBV4-2 and TRBJ2-1; D ambiguous. CDR1 is LGHNA, CDR2 YNFKEQ, per germline. The CDR3 spans 13 residues. V was clipped by 5 bases and J by 8 bases, with 13 bases between them.